The clone carrying this TCR beta chain has more than one count but fewer than ten. TCR alpha and TCR beta cDNA libraries carrying sample barcodes and UMIs came from 5'RACE with constant-segment primers. TCRdb reanalysed the 5' RACE reads using MiXCR and keeps one entry per CDR3 protein. The repertoire includes tens of thousands of distinct CDR3 sequences, roughly 7.2% of them detected once, and roughly 1.4% sits in the top ten. The sample belongs to a study of T-cell memory formation after mild COVID-19. The germline CDR1 and CDR2 sequences are MNHEY and SVGAGI. The CDR3 totals 14 residues. V lost 8 bases to trimming and J lost 2 bases; unmatched junction nucleotides: 8.

This clonotype originated in a man aged 18 to 30 who had mild COVID-19 (a few samples of this study predate the infection). Cell type and time point are not known. The rearrangement links TRBV6-5 to TRBJ1-1; TRBD1 matches 7 bases. The sequenced sample was PBMCs or a T cell subset sorted from them (not recorded which). This CDR3 is CASGGTALNTEAFF. As DNA, the CDR3 is TGTGCCAGCGGTGGGACAGCCTTAAACACTGAAGCTTTCTTT.